This paragraph covers one TCR beta chain sequence. This entry belongs to a study of blood T cell repertoires in COVID-19. Study-wide context: Sites in the United States, Italy and Spain provided acute and convalescent COVID-19 samples. PBMCs, B-cell-depleted T cells, or T cells were the source of the cDNA or gDNA that made up the material.

The CDR3 sequence is 14 residues long. Germline CDR1 reads MNHEY; CDR2 reads SVGAGI. V lost 2 bases, J lost 10 bases, and 17 bases lay in between. Sequencing used immunoSEQ multiplex PCR; TCRdb keeps in-frame clones, though not all of them. The data contain fewer than 250,000 clones, roughly 87% of them singletons. Participants spanned ages roughly 18 to 90 years and resided in 20 to 30 US areas. This chain joins TRBV6-5 and TRBJ2-5; tentatively, D is TRBD2 (6 bases). This TCR came from a man under 40 in a cohort exposed to, infected with or recovered from COVID-19 (not recorded which). Source material: PBMCs or T cells enriched from blood (not recorded which). CDR3 DNA: TGTGCCAGCAGTTACGAACTAGCCTCCCTTCTCCAGTACTTC. Translation gives CASSYELASLLQYF.